The T cell receptor (beta chain) under discussion was sequenced for a study of shared clonotypes between healthy human individuals (dated by TCRdb to the early 2020s). Context from the whole study: The cohort included a few men and a couple of women between 18 and 49 years of age. To increase sequencing depth and limit assay-specific biases, TCR repertoire library preparation and sequencing were carried out by different laboratories using diverse techniques. To estimate repertoire size and how much clonotypes are shared between individuals, the study performed deep sequencing of blood TCR repertoires from a few healthy adults. Between about 0.8 and 8.9 billion PBMCs per donor were obtained by leukapheresis. For each donor, CD4 naive and CD4 memory were each given three plates, CD8 naive was given two plates, and CD8 memory was given one plate. Overall study results and their limits: Only blood was sampled, and tissue TCR repertoires likely differ from those in blood. Across a handful of donors, approximately 5% of naive CD4, around 3.5% of naive CD8, about 2.3% of memory CD4, and about 0.4% of memory CD8 clonotypes were shared. Compared with non-shared clonotypes, the clonotypes found in all four sorted-subset donors had higher generation probabilities. The genetic and exposure-history diversity represented was limited by the small number of donors. Pairwise subsampling led to the expectation that sequencing depth would affect the degree of clonotype sharing among donors. Estimated clonotype richness was generally larger for naive than for memory subsets. Rarefaction of sorted-subset datasets indicated incomplete sequencing despite the large sequencing depth.

TCR CDR3 regions were amplified from genomic DNA by multiplex PCR using the deep immunoSEQ assay. For each cell subset, the extracted genomic DNA was distributed evenly across all wells of several immunoSEQ 96-well plates, and each plate served as one replicate. Each replicate PCR for sorted subsets received about 220 ng genomic DNA, equal to tens of thousands of T cell genomes. Purified libraries were quantified with a Qubit 3.0 fluorometer, sized on a Bioanalyzer 2100, and re-quantified with the KAPA Library Quantification kit. Every immunoSEQ 96-well plate was sequenced on a dedicated single-read 150-cycle Illumina NextSeq 550 flow cell. The paper's processing steps were these. Because the immunoSEQ output held only junctional sequences and lacked quality scores, the filtering could not match the filtering applied to full-length reads. Sequences were annotated with PyIR, a Python wrapper for IgBLAST v1.9, and V/J genes and CDR3 were assigned using IMGT germline references. Reads with weak V/J assignments (E-value above 1e-6), missing CDR3, stop codons, out-of-frame junctions, or ambiguous translated residues were removed. V3J clonotypes were defined by identical inferred V gene, J gene, and CDR3 amino acid sequence. Percentage overlap between repertoires was calculated by dividing the number of shared unique clonotypes by the size of the smaller repertoire. RTK rarefaction, the Chao1 estimator, and Recon v2.1 estimates of unobserved clonotypes were used to assess repertoire richness. OLGA was used to compute generation probabilities for all TCRbeta clonotypes that the gDNA method yielded from four donors. TCRdb limited this immuneACCESS table to in-frame rearrangements with V and J called. A share of clones is missing; checked studies link under half to unresolved V genes, and the rest is unexplained. That table gives V, J and clone size, and the DNA gave D and trimming. Present in this sample are around 2,000,000 clones, 85% to 95% of which were seen just once. The top ten constitute 0.13% of the sample.

A note on this clone: Its recognized antigen is unknown. Base-call qualities are not available, and no considerably larger clone is one nucleotide away. This CDR3 is also generated by other DNA sequences in the sample.

The donors were healthy, HIV-negative adults who had no recently reported acute infections or vaccinations. Every donor was a Caucasian adult living in Nashville, Tennessee, USA. CD4+ T cells were enriched by magnetic negative selection, after which naive cells were positively selected on CD45RA and the negative fraction was taken as the memory subset. After blood collection by leukapheresis, PBMCs were isolated using Ficoll-Histopaque density gradient centrifugation and then cryopreserved in the vapor phase of liquid nitrogen. Analytical flow cytometry was used to check the purity and quantity of each magnetically sorted T cell population. Each sorted fraction had its genomic DNA isolated and then quantified by UV absorbance on a Nanodrop 2000c. V lost 4 bases and J lost 5 bases; the stretch between them is 8 bases long. Including the terminal cysteine and phenylalanine, the CDR3 comprises 13 residues. The sequence is cut down to CDR3 DNA, 39 bases in frame from base 1. The germline V gene sets CDR1 to MRHNA and CDR2 to SNTAGT.

This clonotype originated in a man in his late teens or twenties in good health. The specimen sequenced was naive CD4+ T cells sorted from blood. The label giving this sample's cell subset or site can be read as: CD45RA+ positively selected. The receptor chain draws on TRBV6-4 and TRBJ2-2; TRBD1 might be the D gene, on 6 matching bases. This receptor carries the CDR3 CASSAQGTGELFF. DNA sequence: TGTGCCAGCAGTGCCCAGGGGACCGGGGAGCTGTTTTTT.